Listed below are T cell receptor beta chains from one sample, sequenced in a study of blood T cell repertoires in COVID-19. Libraries were prepared by immunoSEQ multiplex PCR; TCRdb keeps only in-frame clonotypes and omits some of them. Of roughly 400,000 clones in the sample, around 87% are singletons; the top ten hold 2.3%. Specimen: peripheral blood. The receptors derive from a woman aged 55-69 years with COVID-19, enrolled during active disease. Both conserved end residues are part of each CDR3. A D gene is named only where the DNA matches it firmly. Size is omitted from some rows. Given values are once, few, many or a class for expanded clones.

TRBJ1-5 | TRBV19 | - | - | CASSHRRVGNQPQHF | TGTGCCAGTAGCCACAGGAGGGTGGGCAATCAGCCCCAGCATTTT
TRBJ2-7 | TRBV2 | - | TRBD1 | CASSGQGNEQYF | TGTGCCAGCAGTGGACAGGGGAACGAGCAGTACTTC
TRBJ2-6 | TRBV5-1 | - | - | CASTLGASGANVLTF | TGCGCCAGCACCCTAGGCGCCTCTGGGGCCAACGTCCTGACTTTC
TRBJ1-4 | TRBV21-1 | - | - | CASSPPETDEKLFF | TGTGCCAGCAGCCCACCGGAGACAGACGAAAAACTGTTTTTT
TRBJ1-1 | TRBV7-6 | - | - | CASSINSLMNTEAFF | TGTGCCAGCAGCATAAACTCACTCATGAACACTGAAGCTTTCTTT
TRBJ2-3 | TRBV5-5 | once | - | CASSLVARDTQYF | TGTGCCAGCAGCTTGGTGGCTAGAGATACGCAGTATTTT
TRBJ1-6 | TRBV7-9 | few | TRBD1 | CASTGDTWDRTVHF | TGTGCCAGCACGGGGGATACCTGGGACAGGACGGTCCACTTT
TRBJ2-1 | TRBV5-4 | - | - | CASGLNSYEQFF | TGTGCCAGCGGCCTCAACAGCTATGAGCAGTTCTTC
TRBJ1-5 | TRBV2 | - | - | CASSEQGRGSQPQHF | TGTGCCAGCAGTGAACAGGGGCGAGGGTCCCAGCCCCAGCATTTT
TRBJ2-7 | TRBV11-2 | - | TRBD1 | CASSRITGGPYEQYF | TGTGCCAGCAGCCGGATAACAGGGGGTCCCTACGAGCAGTACTTC
TRBJ1-5 | TRBV2 | - | - | CASSSVGGSNQPQHF | TGTGCCAGCAGTTCGGTCGGGGGAAGCAATCAGCCCCAGCATTTT
TRBJ2-5 | TRBV6-5 | - | TRBD1 | CASSYYTGGGETQYF | TGTGCCAGCAGTTATTATACAGGGGGAGGAGAGACCCAGTACTTC
TRBJ2-3 | TRBV27 | - | TRBD1 | CAARRRTGADTQYF | TGTGCCGCGAGACGCAGGACAGGGGCAGATACGCAGTATTTT
TRBJ2-7 | TRBV4-1 | - | TRBD1 | CASSQATGAEEQYF | TGCGCCAGCAGCCAAGCCACAGGGGCTGAAGAGCAGTACTTC
TRBJ2-1 | TRBV11-2 | - | TRBD2 | CASSLVPGLASHEQFF | TGTGCCAGCAGCTTAGTACCAGGACTAGCATCCCATGAGCAGTTCTTC
TRBJ1-6 | TRBV5-1 | - | - | CASSFELNSPLHF | TGCGCCAGCAGCTTTGAACTGAATTCACCCCTCCACTTT
TRBJ1-6 | TRBV5-1 | - | - | CASSLDNEGPLHF | TGCGCCAGCAGCTTGGACAATGAGGGTCCCCTCCACTTT
TRBJ2-1 | TRBV5-4 | - | TRBD1 | CASSRDSGFYNEQFF | TGTGCCAGCAGCCGGGACAGTGGGTTCTACAATGAGCAGTTCTTC
TRBJ1-3 | TRBV28 | - | TRBD1 | CASSDRTGGSGNTIYF | TGTGCCAGCAGTGACAGGACAGGGGGCTCTGGAAACACCATATATTTT
TRBJ2-3 | TRBV4-2 | - | TRBD2 | CASSQAAGGDTQYF | TGTGCCAGCAGCCAAGCAGCGGGGGGGGATACGCAGTATTTT
TRBJ1-1 | TRBV18 | - | - | CASSLYQAGNTEAFF | TGTGCCAGCTCCCTATACCAGGCGGGGAACACTGAAGCTTTCTTT
TRBJ1-3 | TRBV6-5 | few | TRBD1 | CASSYGQGERNTIYF | TGTGCCAGCAGTTATGGACAGGGGGAAAGAAACACCATATATTTT
TRBJ1-2 | TRBV19 | - | TRBD1 | CASSIRLSSTTGNYGYTF | TGTGCCAGTAGTATCCGTCTTAGTTCAACGACAGGGAACTATGGCTACACCTTC
TRBJ2-3 | TRBV19 | - | TRBD1 | CASRKPGQGVNTQYF | TGTGCCAGTAGAAAACCGGGACAGGGTGTGAATACGCAGTATTTT
TRBJ2-5 | TRBV12-3/TRBV12-4 | - | - | CASSLSGFATQYF | TGTGCCAGCAGTTTATCAGGGTTCGCCACCCAGTACTTC
TRBJ2-7 | TRBV18 | - | TRBD1 | CASSPGTGGDEQYF | TGTGCCAGCTCACCCGGGACAGGGGGAGACGAGCAGTACTTC
TRBJ1-5 | TRBV19 | - | - | CASTNRGTLSNQPQHF | TGTGCCAGTACCAATCGGGGGACTCTTAGCAATCAGCCCCAGCATTTT
TRBJ2-7 | TRBV10-3 | - | TRBD1 | CAIRHPGQGVWEQYF | TGTGCCATCAGACACCCGGGACAGGGTGTGTGGGAGCAGTACTTC
TRBJ2-1 | TRBV19 | - | - | CASSIDGQGSSFF | TGTGCCAGTAGTATAGATGGGCAGGGGAGTTCGTTCTTC
TRBJ2-2 | TRBV11-3 | - | - | CASSHNTGELFF | TGTGCCAGCAGTCATAACACCGGGGAGCTGTTTTTT
TRBJ2-7 | TRBV18 | - | - | CASSSGWEQYF | TGTGCCAGCTCATCAGGGTGGGAGCAGTACTTC
TRBJ2-1 | TRBV3-1/TRBV3-2 | - | - | CASSPLSSSYNEQFF | TGTGCCAGCAGCCCATTAAGTAGCTCCTACAATGAGCAGTTCTTC
TRBJ1-1 | TRBV6-5 | few | TRBD1 | CASTLSGGGNTEAFF | TGTGCCAGCACCCTCTCAGGGGGAGGTAACACTGAAGCTTTCTTT
TRBJ1-2 | TRBV28 | once | - | CASSFRQAIYGYTF | TGTGCCAGCAGTTTCCGGCAGGCCATCTATGGCTACACCTTC
TRBJ1-5 | TRBV7-8 | - | TRBD1 | CASSREGAGRGRPTNQPQHF | TGTGCCAGCAGCCGAGAGGGTGCGGGCAGGGGGCGACCCACTAATCAGCCCCAGCATTTT
TRBJ2-6 | TRBV5-8 | - | TRBD1 | CASSRFEGTGGPSGANVLTF | TGTGCCAGCAGCCGATTCGAGGGGACAGGGGGCCCTTCTGGGGCCAACGTCCTGACTTTC
TRBJ2-7 | TRBV5-1 | - | TRBD1 | CASSLSGTGAPYEQYF | TGCGCCAGCAGCCTCTCCGGGACAGGGGCTCCCTACGAGCAGTACTTC
TRBJ1-4 | TRBV9 | - | - | CASSTPRGGSHNEKLFF | TGTGCCAGCAGTACCCCACGGGGGGGCTCCCATAATGAAAAACTGTTTTTT
TRBJ1-2 | TRBV7-8 | - | - | CASSLSSDYTF | TGTGCCAGCAGCTTAAGTTCAGACTACACCTTC
TRBJ1-2 | TRBV30 | - | TRBD1 | CAWRGTGGFYGYTF | TGTGCCTGGAGGGGGACAGGGGGTTTCTATGGCTACACCTTC
TRBJ2-3 | TRBV5-1 | - | - | CASSLSTDTQYF | TGCGCCAGCAGCCTTAGCACAGATACGCAGTATTTT
TRBJ1-5 | TRBV7-8 | - | TRBD1 | CASSRIQQGISNQPQHF | TGTGCCAGCAGTCGAATCCAACAGGGGATCAGCAATCAGCCCCAGCATTTT
TRBJ1-5 | TRBV18 | - | - | CASSLSQGQPQHF | TGTGCCAGCTCACTGTCTCAGGGCCAGCCCCAGCATTTT
TRBJ1-1 | TRBV6-5 | - | - | CASTAPGGGNTEAFF | TGTGCCAGCACCGCCCCGGGCGGGGGGAACACTGAAGCTTTCTTT
TRBJ2-7 | TRBV5-1 | - | - | CASSLEGDYPWYEQYF | TGCGCCAGCAGCTTGGAGGGGGATTACCCTTGGTACGAGCAGTACTTC
TRBJ2-5 | TRBV12-5 | - | TRBD2 | CASGLGQLAGSQETQYF | TGTGCTAGTGGTTTGGGCCAACTAGCGGGGTCCCAAGAGACCCAGTACTTC
TRBJ1-3 | TRBV14 | - | - | CASSRAGYYSGNTIYF | TGTGCCAGCAGTCGCGCGGGGTACTACTCTGGAAACACCATATATTTT
TRBJ1-2 | TRBV5-1 | - | - | CASSLGAGGSYGYTF | TGCGCCAGCAGCTTGGGGGCGGGGGGATCTTATGGCTACACCTTC